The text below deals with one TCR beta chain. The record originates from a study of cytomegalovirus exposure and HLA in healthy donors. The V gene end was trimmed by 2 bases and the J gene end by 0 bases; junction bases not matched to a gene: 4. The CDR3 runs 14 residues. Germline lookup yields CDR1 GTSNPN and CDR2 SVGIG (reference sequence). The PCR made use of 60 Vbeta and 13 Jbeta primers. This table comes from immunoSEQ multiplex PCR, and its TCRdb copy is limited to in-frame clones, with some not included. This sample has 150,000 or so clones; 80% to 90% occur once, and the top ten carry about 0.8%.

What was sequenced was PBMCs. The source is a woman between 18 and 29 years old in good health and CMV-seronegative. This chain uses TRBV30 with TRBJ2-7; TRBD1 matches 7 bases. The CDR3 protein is CAWSRTGSSYEQYF. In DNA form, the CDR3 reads TGTGCCTGGAGTCGGACAGGCAGCTCCTACGAGCAGTACTTC.